The rows below give T cell receptor beta chains drawn from one sample of a study of naive and memory T cell subsets. MiXCR, run by TCRdb on the UMI-ligation and nested PCR reads, gives a single entry per CDR3 protein. In the table there are about 150,000 distinct CDR3 sequences, 20% to 25% of which are singletons. The sequenced sample consisted of naive CD4+ T cells from blood. The receptors shown here come from a human donor in good health. Each CDR3 is given with its conserved first and last residue. The D gene is left open where the match is weak. Some rows mark clone size as missing; the rest say once, few, many or name a class of expanded clone.

NA	NA	TRBV7-3	TRBJ2-6	TGTGCCAGCAGCCCACGTTGGGGGGGGGCTGGGTCTGGGGCCAACGTCCTGACTTTC	CASSPRWGGAGSGANVLTF
many	TRBD1	TRBV6-2/TRBV6-3	TRBJ2-7	TGTGCCAGCAGTCCCGTCAGGGGGCGATTACTAACCTACGAGCAGTACTTC	CASSPVRGRLLTYEQYF
NA	NA	TRBV7-2	TRBJ2-7	TGTGCCAGCAGCTTAGTTGGGGTTCCCGACGAGCAGTACTTC	CASSLVGVPDEQYF
few	NA	TRBV7-8	TRBJ2-2	TGTGCCAGCAGCTTAAGGGGGATATTCACCGGGGAGCTGTTTTTT	CASSLRGIFTGELFF
NA	NA	TRBV5-1	TRBJ2-7	TGCGCCAGCAGGCCATCGGTTTCCTCCTACGAGCAGTACTTC	CASRPSVSSYEQYF
few	NA	TRBV6-2/TRBV6-3	TRBJ2-1	TGTGCCAGCAGTTACCTGAAACAAACCCATAGGTTACTAAGCTCCTACAATGAGCAGTTCTTC	CASSYLKQTHRLLSSYNEQFF
few	TRBD2	TRBV28	TRBJ2-3	TGTGCCAGCACCAAACTAGCGGGAGGGCCTCCGTATTTT	CASTKLAGGPPYF
few	TRBD1	TRBV12-3/TRBV12-4	TRBJ2-3	TGTGCCAGCAGCTTCGACAGGGGGCGGACAGATACGCAGTATTTT	CASSFDRGRTDTQYF
few	NA	TRBV9	TRBJ2-2	TGTGCCAGCAGCGTCAGCTCAGTCGTCGGGGAGCTGTTTTTT	CASSVSSVVGELFF
few	TRBD1	TRBV2	TRBJ1-5	TGTGCCAGCAGCCGGGACAGGGGTGATCAGCCCCAGCATTTT	CASSRDRGDQPQHF
NA	NA	TRBV10-3	TRBJ1-3	TGTGCCATCAGGGAATTCTCTGGAAACACCATATATTTT	CAIREFSGNTIYF
few	NA	TRBV10-2	TRBJ2-5	TGCGCCAGCAGTGAAGCAGGGGTGAGGAAGACCCAGTACTTC	CASSEAGVRKTQYF
few	TRBD1	TRBV27	TRBJ1-5	TGTGCCAGCAGTTTATCCGGTCCAGGACAGGGGCTCGGACAGCCCCAGCATTTT	CASSLSGPGQGLGQPQHF
NA	TRBD2	TRBV27	TRBJ2-1	TGTGCCAGCAGTTTAGGTCCGGGAGGGTCTAGGTATGAGCAGTTCTTC	CASSLGPGGSRYEQFF
NA	NA	TRBV28	TRBJ2-1	TGTGCCAGCAGTTTATGGGGGACTGAGCAGTTCTTC	CASSLWGTEQFF
few	NA	TRBV6-5	TRBJ2-5	TGTGCCAGCAGTTACACGCCACCGGCCACTCTAGAGACCCAGTACTTC	CASSYTPPATLETQYF
NA	NA	TRBV28	TRBJ2-7	TGTGCCAGCAGCCTAGGACAGTTCGAGCAGTACTTC	CASSLGQFEQYF
NA	NA	TRBV18	TRBJ2-3	TGTGCCAGCAGACGACAGGTGGACATCGACACAGATACGCAGTATTTT	CASRRQVDIDTDTQYF
many	NA	TRBV3-1	TRBJ1-4	TGTGCCAGCAGTCGAGACGGGGGGAATGAAAAACTGTTTTTT	CASSRDGGNEKLFF
NA	NA	TRBV6-6	TRBJ2-3	TGTGCCAGCAGTTACTCGTTGGCTAACTATGGCACAGATACGCAGTATTTT	CASSYSLANYGTDTQYF
NA	NA	TRBV7-2	TRBJ1-1	TGTGCCAGCAGCTTAGTTACGAGTATGAACACTGAAGCTTTCTTT	CASSLVTSMNTEAFF
many	NA	TRBV20-1	TRBJ1-1	TGCAGTGCTAGTGGCGTGAGGGGCCGAAACACTGAAGCTTTCTTT	CSASGVRGRNTEAFF
few	NA	TRBV6-2/TRBV6-3	TRBJ1-2	TGTGCCAGCACAGTTACCCCAGGCCGAATCTATGGCTACACCTTC	CASTVTPGRIYGYTF
NA	NA	TRBV7-2	TRBJ2-5	TGTGCCAGCAGCCCCGGTTTCATTGGGGAGACCCAGTACTTC	CASSPGFIGETQYF
many	NA	TRBV9	TRBJ2-1	TGTGCCTCCTCCGGGACCTTAAACAATGAGCAGTTCTTC	CASSGTLNNEQFF
NA	NA	TRBV5-1	TRBJ1-1	TGCGCCAGCAGCCCTGGAGGCAGGAACACTGAAGCTTTCTTT	CASSPGGRNTEAFF
many	NA	TRBV29-1	TRBJ2-7	TGCAGCGTTGATTCCCTCCTACTATCCGGGTACACCTACGAGCAGTACTTC	CSVDSLLLSGYTYEQYF
many	NA	TRBV16	TRBJ2-1	TGTGCCAGCAGCCAATTAGTGGGGGCGTCCTACAATGAGCAGTTCTTC	CASSQLVGASYNEQFF
many	TRBD1	TRBV7-9	TRBJ2-3	TGTGCCAGCAGCCATACGACAGGGAAGGCAGATACGCAGTATTTT	CASSHTTGKADTQYF
few	TRBD1	TRBV6-6	TRBJ1-5	TGTGCCAGCAGTCTCGGGACAGGGAGAAATCAGCCCCAGCATTTT	CASSLGTGRNQPQHF
NA	NA	TRBV6-5	TRBJ2-1	TGTGCCAGCAGTTACGTGGACAGAACCTACAATGAGCAGTTCTTC	CASSYVDRTYNEQFF
NA	NA	TRBV6-6	TRBJ2-5	TGTGCCAGCAGTCGCCAAATCGGACGGCAAGAGACCCAGTACTTC	CASSRQIGRQETQYF
many	TRBD1	TRBV29-1	TRBJ2-7	TGCAGCGTCGAATCAGGGGGATACGAGCAGTACTTC	CSVESGGYEQYF
NA	NA	TRBV28	TRBJ1-5	TGTGCCAGCAGTTTATACGGGGAGGGCAATCAGCCCCAGCATTTT	CASSLYGEGNQPQHF
many	NA	TRBV12-3/TRBV12-4	TRBJ2-5	TGTGCCAGCAGGTCAGGGGGGGAGACCCAGTACTTC	CASRSGGETQYF
NA	NA	TRBV9	TRBJ2-3	TGTGCCAGCAGCGTCACAGGGCCCGGAGATACGCAGTATTTT	CASSVTGPGDTQYF
many	NA	TRBV29-1	TRBJ2-7	TGCAGCGCCCGTCGTGACGGTAGCTCCTACGAGCAGTACTTC	CSARRDGSSYEQYF
NA	NA	TRBV24-1	TRBJ2-1	TGTGCCACCAGTGGCCAGGTCGAGAATGAGCAGTTCTTC	CATSGQVENEQFF
NA	NA	TRBV4-2	TRBJ2-7	TGTGCCAGCAGCCAAGCCGACAGCTCCTACGAGCAGTACTTC	CASSQADSSYEQYF
few	NA	TRBV12-3/TRBV12-4	TRBJ2-3	TGTGCCAGCAGTTTAGCCCTCGGGGCGGGAAGAGGCACAGATACGCAGTATTTT	CASSLALGAGRGTDTQYF
NA	NA	TRBV7-8	TRBJ2-7	TGTGCCAGCAGCTTAGCCGGCGGCGCAACCTACGAGCAGTACTTC	CASSLAGGATYEQYF
NA	TRBD1	TRBV6-1	TRBJ1-5	TGTGCCAGCAGGATGGACAGGGTCCGGGATCAGCCCCAGCATTTT	CASRMDRVRDQPQHF
NA	NA	TRBV30	TRBJ2-3	TGTGCCTGGAGCCTGCTAGCAGTAAGCACAGATACGCAGTATTTT	CAWSLLAVSTDTQYF
NA	NA	TRBV29-1	TRBJ2-4	TGCAGCGCCGAGAACCGGGACTGGAAAAACATTCAGTACTTC	CSAENRDWKNIQYF
few	NA	TRBV2	TRBJ1-5	TGTGCCAGCAGCTCTTCACAGGGACTCCAGCCCCAGCATTTT	CASSSSQGLQPQHF
many	NA	TRBV20-1	TRBJ2-7	TGCAGTGCTGTCCGGGACTCCAGAGCCGAGCAGTACTTC	CSAVRDSRAEQYF
NA	NA	TRBV7-2	TRBJ1-5	TGTGCCAGCAGCCCCCAAGGACCGCATCAGCCCCAGCATTTT	CASSPQGPHQPQHF
NA	NA	TRBV24-1	TRBJ1-1	TGTGCCACCAGTGGGTACGGAGACACTGAAGCTTTCTTT	CATSGYGDTEAFF
NA	NA	TRBV24-1	TRBJ2-1	TGTGCCACCAGTGATCCCTACAATGAGCAGTTCTTC	CATSDPYNEQFF
NA	TRBD1	TRBV5-6	TRBJ1-4	TGTGCCAGCAGCTTGGTGACAGGGAACGGAAAACTGTTTTTT	CASSLVTGNGKLFF
many	NA	TRBV20-1	TRBJ2-1	TGCAGTGCTAATAAGATTTCGGGGTATTGGGAGCAGTTCTTC	CSANKISGYWEQFF